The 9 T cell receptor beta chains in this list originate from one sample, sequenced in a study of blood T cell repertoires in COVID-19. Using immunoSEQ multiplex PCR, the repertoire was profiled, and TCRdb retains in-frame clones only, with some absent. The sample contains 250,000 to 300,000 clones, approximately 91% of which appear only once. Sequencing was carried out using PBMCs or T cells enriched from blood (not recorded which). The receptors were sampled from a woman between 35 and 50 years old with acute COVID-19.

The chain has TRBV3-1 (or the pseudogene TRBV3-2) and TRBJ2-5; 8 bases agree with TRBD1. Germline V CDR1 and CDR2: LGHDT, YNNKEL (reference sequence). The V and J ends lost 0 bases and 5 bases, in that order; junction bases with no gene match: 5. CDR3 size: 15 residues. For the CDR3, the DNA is TGTGCCAGCAGCCAAGAGTCAGGGGGCTTGGAGACCCAGTACTTC. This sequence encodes CASSQESGGLETQYF.

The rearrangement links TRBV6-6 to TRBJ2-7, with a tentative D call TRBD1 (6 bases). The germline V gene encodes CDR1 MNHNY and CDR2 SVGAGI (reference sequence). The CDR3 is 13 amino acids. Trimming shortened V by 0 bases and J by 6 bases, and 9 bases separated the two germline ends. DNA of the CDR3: TGTGCCAGCAGTTACTCGATAGGGGGCGAGCAGTACTTC. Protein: CASSYSIGGEQYF.

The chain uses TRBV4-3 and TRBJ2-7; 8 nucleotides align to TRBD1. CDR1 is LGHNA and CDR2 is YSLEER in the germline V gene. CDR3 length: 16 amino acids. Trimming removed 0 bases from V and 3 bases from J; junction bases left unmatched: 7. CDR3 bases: TGCGCCAGCAGCCAAGATACGGCAGGGGGCTTCTACGAGCAGTACTTC. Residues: CASSQDTAGGFYEQYF.

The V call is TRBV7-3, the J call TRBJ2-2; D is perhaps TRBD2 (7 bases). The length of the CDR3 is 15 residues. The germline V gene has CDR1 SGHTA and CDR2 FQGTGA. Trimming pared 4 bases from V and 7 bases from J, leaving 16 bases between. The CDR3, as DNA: TGTGCCAGCAGCTCCACGGGGGGCCCAGGCGGGGAGCTGTTTTTT. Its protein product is CASSSTGGPGGELFF.

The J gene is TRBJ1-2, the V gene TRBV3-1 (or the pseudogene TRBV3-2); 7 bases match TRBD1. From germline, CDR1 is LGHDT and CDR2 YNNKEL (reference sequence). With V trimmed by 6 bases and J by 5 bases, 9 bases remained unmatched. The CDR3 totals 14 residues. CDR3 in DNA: TGTGCCAGCAGTCTTCCGGGACAGCTATATGGCTACACCTTC. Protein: CASSLPGQLYGYTF.

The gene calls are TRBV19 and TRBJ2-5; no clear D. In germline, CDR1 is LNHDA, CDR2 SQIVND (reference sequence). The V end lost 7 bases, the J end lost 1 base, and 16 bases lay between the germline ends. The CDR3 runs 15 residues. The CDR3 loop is CASKTTPWSQETQYF. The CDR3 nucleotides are TGTGCCAGTAAAACGACCCCGTGGAGCCAAGAGACCCAGTACTTC.

CDR3 loop: CASRTDGGVADTQYF. The CDR3 region has the DNA TGCGCCAGCAGGACGGATGGGGGGGTGGCAGATACGCAGTATTTT. The chain employs TRBV4-1 and TRBJ2-3, with 7 bases identical to TRBD2. The CDR3 consists of 15 residues. CDR1 MGHRA and CDR2 YSYEKL come from the germline V gene. Unmatched junction bases numbered 10, after V lost 6 bases and J lost 4 bases.

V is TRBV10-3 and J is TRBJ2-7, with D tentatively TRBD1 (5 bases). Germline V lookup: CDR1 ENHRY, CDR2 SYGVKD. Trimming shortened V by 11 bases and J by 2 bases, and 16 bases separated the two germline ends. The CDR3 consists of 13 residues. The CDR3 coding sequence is TGTGCCGTAGGACACCCCCTCCCCTACGAGCAGTACTTC. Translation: CAVGHPLPYEQYF.

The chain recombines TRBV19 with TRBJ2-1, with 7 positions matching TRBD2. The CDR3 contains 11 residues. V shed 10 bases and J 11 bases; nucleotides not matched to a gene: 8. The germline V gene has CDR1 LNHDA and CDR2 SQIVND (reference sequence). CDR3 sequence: CATGLGGKQFF. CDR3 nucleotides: TGTGCCACCGGTCTCGGGGGGAAGCAGTTCTTC.